This T cell receptor beta chain was sequenced during a study of blood T cell repertoires in COVID-19. Method: immunoSEQ multiplex PCR; TCRdb's copy keeps in-frame clones and lacks some. The sample records hundreds of thousands of clones, roughly 91% being singletons. The V gene's germline CDR1 is LGHDT and CDR2 YNNKEL (reference sequence). This CDR3 has 14 residues. V lost 6 bases to trimming and J lost 1 base; unmatched junction nucleotides: 5. Sequencing input: PBMCs or T cells enriched from blood (not recorded which). The sequence came from a woman aged 60 to 75 in a cohort exposed to, infected with or recovered from COVID-19 (not recorded which). The J gene is TRBJ1-1, the V gene TRBV3-1 (or the pseudogene TRBV3-2), with TRBD1 identical over 7 bases. The CDR3 nucleotides are TGTGCCAGCAGGGCCAGGGGGTCGAACACTGAAGCTTTCTTT. Protein: CASRARGSNTEAFF.